This T cell receptor beta chain was captured in a study of beta chain features in type 1 diabetes. This clone occurred a few times. This CDR3 spans 14 amino acids. Trimming took off 0 bases at V and 3 bases at J, with 8 bases between the two ends. Germline assignment: CDR1 SGHNT and CDR2 YYREEE (reference sequence). The isolated RNA, all of it, was reverse transcribed, so expressed TCRB transcripts were what got sequenced. Here immunoSEQ multiplex PCR was the method, and the copy in TCRdb shows in-frame clones only, minus some. This table has 970,000 or so clones, under 20% appearing once. Input material: naive CD4+ T cells from blood. This clonotype was sampled from a woman aged 18 to 35 in good health. V is TRBV5-4 and J is TRBJ2-3; no clear D gene. The CDR3 region is CASSLEQFTDTQYF. The CDR3 DNA reads TGTGCCAGCAGCTTGGAACAGTTTACAGATACGCAGTATTTT.